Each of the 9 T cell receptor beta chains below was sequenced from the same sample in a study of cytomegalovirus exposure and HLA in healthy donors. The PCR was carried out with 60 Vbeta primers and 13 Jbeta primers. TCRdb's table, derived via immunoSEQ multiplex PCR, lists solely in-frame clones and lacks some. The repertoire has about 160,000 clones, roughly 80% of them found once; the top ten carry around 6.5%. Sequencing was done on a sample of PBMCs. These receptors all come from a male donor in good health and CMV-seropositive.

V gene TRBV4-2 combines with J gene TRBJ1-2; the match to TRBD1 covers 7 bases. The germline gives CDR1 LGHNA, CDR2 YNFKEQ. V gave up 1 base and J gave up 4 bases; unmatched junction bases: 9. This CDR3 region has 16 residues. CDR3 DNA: TGTGCCAGCAGCCAAGGGGGGACAGATCGAGGCTATGGCTACACCTTC. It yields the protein CASSQGGTDRGYGYTF.

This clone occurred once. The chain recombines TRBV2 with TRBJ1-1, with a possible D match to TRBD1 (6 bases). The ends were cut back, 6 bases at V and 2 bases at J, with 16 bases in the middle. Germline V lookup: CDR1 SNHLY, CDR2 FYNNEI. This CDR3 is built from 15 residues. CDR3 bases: TGTGCCAGCAGGCTAGGGGGGGGAAGTAACACTGAAGCTTTCTTT. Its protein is CASRLGGGSNTEAFF. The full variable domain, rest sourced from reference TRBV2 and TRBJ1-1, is EPEVTQTPSHQVTQMGQEVILRCVPISNHLYFYWYRQILGQKVEFLVSFYNNEISEKSEIFDDQFSVERPDGSNFTLKIRSTKLEDSAMYFCASRLGGGSNTEAFFGQGTRLTVV.

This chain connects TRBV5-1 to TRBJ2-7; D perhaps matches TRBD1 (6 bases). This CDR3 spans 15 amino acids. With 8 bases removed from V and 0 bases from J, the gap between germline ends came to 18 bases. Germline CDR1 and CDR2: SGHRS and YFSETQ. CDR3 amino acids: CASSRSGVGSYEQYF. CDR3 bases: TGCGCCAGTAGCCGATCAGGGGTCGGCTCCTACGAGCAGTACTTC.

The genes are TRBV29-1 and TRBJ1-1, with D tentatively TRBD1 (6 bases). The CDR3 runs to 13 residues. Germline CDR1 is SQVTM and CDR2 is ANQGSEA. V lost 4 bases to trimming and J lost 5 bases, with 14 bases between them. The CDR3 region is CSVGGGLRTEAFF. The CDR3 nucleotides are TGCAGCGTTGGGGGGGGGCTCCGAACTGAAGCTTTCTTT.

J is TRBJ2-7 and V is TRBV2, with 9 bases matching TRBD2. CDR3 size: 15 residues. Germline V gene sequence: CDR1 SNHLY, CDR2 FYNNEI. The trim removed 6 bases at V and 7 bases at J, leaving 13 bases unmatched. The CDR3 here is CASRREGQSLREQYF. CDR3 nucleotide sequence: TGTGCCAGCAGGCGGGAGGGCCAATCTTTGCGGGAGCAGTACTTC.

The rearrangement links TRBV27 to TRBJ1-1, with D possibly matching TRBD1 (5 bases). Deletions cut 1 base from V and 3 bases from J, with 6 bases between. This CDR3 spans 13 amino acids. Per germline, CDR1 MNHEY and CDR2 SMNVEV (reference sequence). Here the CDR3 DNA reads TGTGCCAGCAGTTTATGGGGCTACACTGAAGCTTTCTTT. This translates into CASSLWGYTEAFF.

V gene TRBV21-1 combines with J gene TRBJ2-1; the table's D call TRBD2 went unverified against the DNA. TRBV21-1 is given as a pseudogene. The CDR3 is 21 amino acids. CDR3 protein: CASSQCGRRIGTSGSYNEQFF. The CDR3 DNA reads TGTGCCAGCAGCCAATGCGGACGGAGAATTGGGACTAGCGGGTCCTACAATGAGCAGTTCTTC.

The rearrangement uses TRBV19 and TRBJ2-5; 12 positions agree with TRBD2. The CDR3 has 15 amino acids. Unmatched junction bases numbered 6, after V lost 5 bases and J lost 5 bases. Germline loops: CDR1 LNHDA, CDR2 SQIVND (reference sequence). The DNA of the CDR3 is TGTGCCAGTAGTGTCCTAGCGGGAGGGCCGGAGACCCAGTACTTC. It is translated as CASSVLAGGPETQYF.

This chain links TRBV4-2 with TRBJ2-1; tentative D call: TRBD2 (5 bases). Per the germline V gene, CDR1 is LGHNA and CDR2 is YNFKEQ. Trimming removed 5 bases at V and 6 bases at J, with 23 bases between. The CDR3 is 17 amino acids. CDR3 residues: CASSSPNVREGLNEQFF. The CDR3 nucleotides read TGTGCCAGCAGCTCCCCAAATGTTCGAGAGGGCCTCAATGAGCAGTTCTTC.